What follows describes a single T cell receptor (beta chain). Its antigen is unidentified. This record comes from a study of shared clonotypes between healthy human individuals. Study as a whole: The cohort comprised a couple of women and a few men. Their ages spanned 18 to 49 years. Study observations and caveats: The authors expected sequencing depth to affect clonotype sharing among donors.

Unsorted PBMC contributed approximately 300 ng DNA, tens of thousands of T cell genomes, to each replicate PCR. As originally analysed: ImmunoSEQ sequences covered only the junction and lacked quality scores; filtering therefore differed. The method was immunoSEQ multiplex PCR; TCRdb's version includes in-frame clones alone and lacks a portion of them. V, J and clone size derive from that table, while D and trimming were established from the DNA sequence. This sample yields some 470,000 clones, of which 75% to 85% are seen a single time; 10% to 15% belongs to the top ten. The CDR3 totals 13 residues. J lost 1 base, V lost 6 bases, and 2 bases had no gene match. The germline CDR1 and CDR2 sequences are SGHAT and FQNNGV.

This receptor was obtained from a woman aged 35 to 49 in good health. Some clones in this sample may be carry-over from other donors' samples. This chain connects TRBV11-2 to TRBJ1-1, with TRBD1 matching over 7 bases. The specimen was PBMCs. The CDR3 reads CASSRQGNTEAFF. The CDR3 nucleotides read TGTGCCAGCAGTCGACAGGGGAACACTGAAGCTTTCTTT.